The 26 T cell receptor beta chains reported below all come from one sample, sequenced in a study of PD-1 blockade in mismatch repair-deficient tumors. The table came from immunoSEQ multiplex PCR; TCRdb's copy has only in-frame clones and leaves some out. Among around 25,000 clones listed, under 85% were seen once. The material sequenced was peripheral blood, taken 12 weeks after starting pembrolizumab. These receptors originate from an adult with mismatch repair-deficient cancer.

This chain uses TRBV12-5 with TRBJ2-1; TRBD2 aligns across 9 bases. The length of the CDR3 is 23 residues. V gave up 0 bases and J gave up 4 bases; unmatched junction bases: 25. CDR1 is LGHNT, CDR2 FRNRAP, per germline. The CDR3 loop reads CASGLVPGQGAGGPVFIYNEQFF. The DNA for the CDR3 is TGTGCTAGTGGTTTGGTTCCCGGTCAGGGCGCGGGAGGGCCAGTCTTTATTTACAATGAGCAGTTCTTC.

V is TRBV5-1 and J is TRBJ2-7, with D perhaps TRBD1 (6 bases). The CDR3 spans 15 residues. With 7 bases removed from V and 4 bases from J, the gap between germline ends came to 21 bases. The V gene's germline CDR1 is SGHRS and CDR2 YFSETQ. The CDR3 DNA sequence: TGCGCCAGCCATCTCCGGGACACCGAGAAATACGAGCAGTACTTC. Encoded protein: CASHLRDTEKYEQYF.

V gene TRBV6-5 combines with J gene TRBJ1-3; D may be TRBD1 (6 bases). Trimming removed 2 bases from V and 3 bases from J, with 11 bases in between. Germline V gene lookup returns CDR1 MNHEY and CDR2 SVGAGI. The CDR3 covers 15 residues. The CDR3 reads CASSYAGAGGNTIYF. In nucleotides, the CDR3 is TGTGCCAGCAGTTACGCAGGGGCAGGTGGAAACACCATATATTTT.

For the CDR3, the DNA is TGTGCCAGCAGTTTAAACCCGGGGGGCTATGAGCAGTTCTTC. The encoded protein is CASSLNPGGYEQFF. The J gene is TRBJ2-1, the V gene TRBV27; TRBD2 might be the D (7 bases). Germline V gene lookup returns CDR1 MNHEY and CDR2 SMNVEV (reference sequence). The CDR3 sequence is 14 residues long. Between the trimmed V and J ends, which lost 2 bases and 8 bases, there was a span of 13 bases.

CDR3 amino acids: CASRKAGGSYNEQFF. DNA for the CDR3: TGTGCCAGCAGGAAAGCGGGAGGGTCCTACAATGAGCAGTTCTTC. This chain links TRBV6-5 with TRBJ2-1, with 10 bases fitting TRBD2. The germline V gene has CDR1 MNHEY and CDR2 SVGAGI. The CDR3 loop spans 15 amino acids. After removal of 6 bases from V and 1 base from J, the junction contained 3 bases not matched to a gene.

The J gene is TRBJ2-7, the V gene TRBV7-9; D might be TRBD2 (5 bases). The V and J ends lost 2 bases and 7 bases respectively, with 15 bases between them. Looked up from germline, CDR1 is SEHNR and CDR2 is FQNEAQ (reference sequence). The CDR3 runs to 14 residues. This CDR3 is CASSLKEGVEEQYF. DNA for the CDR3: TGTGCCAGCAGCTTAAAAGAGGGAGTGGAAGAGCAGTACTTC.

This sequence joins TRBV6-1 and TRBJ2-7; D unresolved. This CDR3 has 14 amino acids. V lost 6 bases to trimming and J lost 2 bases, with 14 bases between them. Germline CDR1 and CDR2: MNHNS and SASEGT. This CDR3 reads CASRLTRGAYEQYF. As DNA, the CDR3 is TGTGCCAGCAGACTGACTCGTGGGGCCTACGAGCAGTACTTC.

The chain has TRBV19 and TRBJ1-4; 8 nucleotides match TRBD1. Germline CDR1 and CDR2: LNHDA and SQIVND (reference sequence). This CDR3 has 14 residues. V gave up 6 bases and J gave up 3 bases; unmatched junction bases: 3. This CDR3 reads CASRTGEANEKLFF. Written as DNA, the CDR3 is TGTGCCAGTAGGACAGGGGAGGCTAATGAAAAACTGTTTTTT.

This clone turned up a few times. The chain uses TRBV19 and TRBJ1-2; D ambiguous. This CDR3 has 14 residues. Trimming took off 3 bases at V and 6 bases at J, with 14 bases between the two ends. Germline CDR1 is LNHDA and CDR2 is SQIVND (reference sequence). CDR3 nucleotides: TGTGCCAGTAGTATTGGTAGGGAGGCTGATGGCTACACCTTC. This encodes CASSIGREADGYTF.

V gene TRBV9 combines with J gene TRBJ2-7; D is unresolved. Trimming left V 3 bases short and J 2 bases short, with 9 bases between. The CDR3 totals 13 residues. The germline V gene has CDR1 SGDLS and CDR2 YYNGEE. The CDR3 here is CASSAGPAYEQYF. Here the CDR3 DNA reads TGTGCCAGCAGCGCCGGGCCCGCCTACGAGCAGTACTTC.

The chain recombines TRBV4-2 with TRBJ2-2; D gene uncertain. Looked up from germline, CDR1 is LGHNA and CDR2 is YNFKEQ. This CDR3 region has 16 residues. The germline V and J ends were trimmed by 0 bases and 5 bases, with 13 bases remaining between them. The CDR3 DNA reads TGTGCCAGCAGCCAAGATCGGCTAGTAGGGACCGGGGAGCTGTTTTTT. It is translated as CASSQDRLVGTGELFF.

The sample holds a few counts of this clone. V usage is TRBV4-1 and J usage is TRBJ2-7; 8 positions agree with TRBD1. This CDR3 has 13 amino acids. With V trimmed by 4 bases and J by 3 bases, 2 bases remained unmatched. Germline values: CDR1 MGHRA, CDR2 YSYEKL. CDR3 coding DNA: TGCGCCAGCAGCCGGGGACAGGACTACGAGCAGTACTTC. This codes for CASSRGQDYEQYF.

The rearrangement uses TRBV28 and TRBJ1-4; 7 bases line up with TRBD1. The germline V gene has CDR1 MDHEN and CDR2 SYDVKM. The trim removed 5 bases at V and 10 bases at J, leaving 10 bases unmatched. The CDR3 is made up of 14 amino acids. CDR3 region: CASSLRDRSGKLFF. CDR3 nucleotides: TGTGCCAGCAGTCTCCGGGACAGATCGGGAAAACTGTTTTTT.

The V gene is TRBV9, the J gene TRBJ2-7, with D perhaps matching TRBD2 (6 bases). The CDR3 is 14 amino acids. V gave up 2 bases and J gave up 0 bases, with 9 bases separating them. Germline lookup yields CDR1 SGDLS and CDR2 YYNGEE. The CDR3 coding sequence is TGTGCCAGCAGCGTGGGGGACTTCTCCTACGAGCAGTACTTC. As protein: CASSVGDFSYEQYF.

This chain uses TRBV7-9 with TRBJ1-2, with TRBD1 as a possible D gene (6 bases). Trimming removed 5 bases from V and 2 bases from J, with 9 bases in between. From germline, CDR1 is SEHNR and CDR2 FQNEAQ (reference sequence). The CDR3 runs 13 residues. Written as DNA, the CDR3 is TGTGCCAGCAGCCCCACAGGGAACTATGGCTACACCTTC. Its translation is CASSPTGNYGYTF. Based on the CDR3 plus reference TRBV7-9 and TRBJ1-2, the full variable domain is DTGVSQNPRHKITKRGQNVTFRCDPISEHNRLYWYRQTLGQGPEFLTYFQNEAQLEKSRLLSDRFSAERPKGSFSTLEIQRTEQGDSAMYLCASSPTGNYGYTFGSGTRLTVV.

The chain carries TRBV7-6 and TRBJ2-7; either TRBD1 or TRBD2 may supply D (5 bases each). CDR1 and CDR2 from the germline V gene are SGHVS and FNYEAQ. Trimming pared 0 bases from V and 2 bases from J, leaving 11 bases between. The CDR3 extends over 15 amino acids. The DNA of the CDR3 is TGTGCCAGCAGCTTAGCTGGGACCCCCACCTACGAGCAGTACTTC. Protein product: CASSLAGTPTYEQYF.

The chain is built from TRBV5-6 and TRBJ2-5, with 10 bases fitting TRBD2. Germline V lookup: CDR1 SGHDT, CDR2 YYEEEE. The CDR3 runs to 14 residues. V shed 4 bases and J 4 bases; nucleotides not matched to a gene: 4. CDR3 nucleotide sequence: TGTGCCAGCAGCCTTCTAGCGGGAGCAGAGACCCAGTACTTC. Translating gives CASSLLAGAETQYF.

This clone was observed once. This chain links TRBV7-2 with TRBJ1-5; no reliable D call. Germline lookup yields CDR1 SGHTA and CDR2 FQGNSA. The CDR3 spans 12 residues. V was shortened by 4 bases and J by 11 bases, with 12 bases between the two germline ends. In DNA form, the CDR3 reads TGTGCCAGCAGCTACAGCGACGGGGCCCAGCATTTT. It codes for CASSYSDGAQHF.

V usage is TRBV10-2 and J usage is TRBJ2-2, with 7 nucleotides matching TRBD2. V lost 5 bases to trimming and J lost 5 bases; unmatched junction nucleotides: 2. The germline V gene encodes CDR1 WSHSY and CDR2 SAAADI. The CDR3 has 13 amino acids. The CDR3 loop reads CASSTSETGELFF. In DNA form, the CDR3 reads TGCGCCAGCAGTACTAGCGAAACCGGGGAGCTGTTTTTT.

This chain links TRBV19 with TRBJ2-1, with 16 bases matching TRBD2. The V gene end was trimmed by 6 bases and the J gene end by 5 bases; junction bases not matched to a gene: 10. The CDR3 runs to 18 residues. Germline CDR1 and CDR2: LNHDA and SQIVND (reference sequence). This CDR3 is CASSLGLAGGRLHNEQFF. The CDR3 DNA is TGTGCCAGTAGCCTGGGACTAGCGGGGGGGAGACTCCACAATGAGCAGTTCTTC.

The chain combines TRBV7-9 with TRBJ2-5, with D possibly TRBD1 on 6 matching bases. V lost 6 bases to trimming and J lost 5 bases, with 28 bases between them. CDR3 length: 18 amino acids. Germline CDR1 and CDR2: SEHNR and FQNEAQ (reference sequence). The CDR3 coding sequence is TGTGCCAGCAGACCCTTCGGACAGCAGCCCGGATGGTTGGAGACCCAGTACTTC. Translating gives CASRPFGQQPGWLETQYF.

This clone turned up a few times. This chain connects TRBV5-4 to TRBJ2-7; TRBD1 matches at 9 bases. Germline V gives CDR1 SGHNT, CDR2 YYREEE (reference sequence). The CDR3 consists of 14 residues. After removal of 4 bases from V and 3 bases from J, the junction contained 5 bases not matched to a gene. CDR3 in DNA: TGTGCCAGCAGCCCGGACAGGGGAAGCTACGAGCAGTACTTC. Encoded protein: CASSPDRGSYEQYF.

The rearrangement joins TRBV4-1 to TRBJ2-1; tentatively, D is TRBD1 (6 bases). CDR1 MGHRA and CDR2 YSYEKL come from the germline V gene. The CDR3 runs 16 residues. V shed 0 bases and J shed 3 bases, with 12 bases lying between them. The CDR3 sequence is CASSQELGQRYNEQFF. CDR3 in DNA: TGCGCCAGCAGCCAAGAGTTGGGACAACGCTACAATGAGCAGTTCTTC.

The chain is built from TRBV2 and TRBJ2-3, with TRBD1 identical over 12 bases. Germline CDR1 SNHLY, CDR2 FYNNEI. V was pared by 4 bases and J by 2 bases, with 4 bases of the junction left unmatched. The CDR3 runs to 16 residues. CDR3 DNA sequence: TGTGCCAGCAGTGTCCGGGACAGGGGGCACACAGATACGCAGTATTTT. Protein sequence: CASSVRDRGHTDTQYF.

The chain links TRBV13 to TRBJ2-1; D is perhaps TRBD1 or TRBD2 (5 bases each). This CDR3 comprises 15 residues. V gave up 5 bases and J gave up 2 bases, with 13 bases separating them. Germline loops: CDR1 PRHDT, CDR2 FYEKMQ (reference sequence). The CDR3 spells CASSNRDGPYNEQFF. CDR3 coding DNA: TGTGCCAGCAGCAACCGGGACGGACCCTACAATGAGCAGTTCTTC.

V gene TRBV5-4 combines with J gene TRBJ2-3; 8 nucleotides match TRBD2. Germline CDR1 and CDR2: SGHNT and YYREEE (reference sequence). J was trimmed by 1 base and V by 3 bases; bases with no gene match: 7. The CDR3 spans 16 residues. Written as DNA, the CDR3 is TGTGCCAGCAGCTCTTATGCGGGAGGAGGCACAGATACGCAGTATTTT. Translating gives CASSSYAGGGTDTQYF.